These 8 T cell receptor beta chains were all obtained from the same sample, sequenced in a study of cytomegalovirus exposure and HLA in healthy donors (dated by TCRdb to the late 2010s). Library preparation used the immunoSEQ multiplex PCR assay. For the multiplex PCR, a mixture combining 60 forward primers for TCR Vbeta segments and 13 reverse primers for TCR Jbeta segments was used. TCRdb took over this immuneACCESS table, retaining in-frame rearrangements with V and J assigned. Such tables are incomplete; in checked studies, under half of the missing clones stem from an unresolved V gene, and the remainder is unexplained. This sample holds about 190,000 clones; about four fifths were observed only once. The leading ten clones occupy 2% to 3% of the sample. The specimen was PBMCs. The receptor source for this set is a male donor in good health and CMV-seronegative.

This chain links TRBV5-4 with TRBJ2-3; 7 nucleotides line up with TRBD2. In germline, CDR1 is SGHNT, CDR2 YYREEE (reference sequence). CDR3 length equals 16 residues. Losses at the gene ends were 0 bases for V and 5 bases for J; bases not matched to a gene: 9. For the CDR3, the DNA is TGTGCCAGCAGCTTGGCCGAGCGGGGTGGTGGAGATACGCAGTATTTT. Its translation is CASSLAERGGGDTQYF. The complete variable domain, with remaining parts taken from reference TRBV5-4 and TRBJ2-3, reads ETGVTQSPTHLIKTRGQQVTLRCSSQSGHNTVSWYQQALGQGPQFIFQYYREEENGRGNFPPRFSGLQFPNYSSELNVNALELDDSALYLCASSLAERGGGDTQYFGPGTRLTVL.

J is TRBJ2-3 and V is TRBV28; D gene uncertain. This CDR3 is 14 amino acids long. Germline CDR1 is MDHEN and CDR2 is SYDVKM. V lost 2 bases and J 4 bases, leaving 10 bases between the germline ends. CDR3 loop: CASSLPHRADTQYF. The CDR3 nucleotides are TGTGCCAGCAGTTTACCACACCGGGCAGATACGCAGTATTTT.

The genes are TRBV6-1 and TRBJ1-5, with D possibly matching TRBD1 (5 bases). The CDR3 sequence is 14 residues long. The V gene's germline CDR1 is MNHNS and CDR2 SASEGT. V lost 6 bases, J lost 2 bases, and 11 bases lay in between. CDR3 in amino acids: CASSGPGGNQPQHF. The CDR3 DNA is TGTGCCAGCAGCGGTCCGGGGGGCAATCAGCCCCAGCATTTT.

This clone was detected only a few times. This rearrangement joins TRBV5-1 to TRBJ1-1; 7 nucleotides match TRBD1. Germline CDR1 SGHRS, CDR2 YFSETQ. V was pared by 4 bases and J by 4 bases, with 7 bases of the junction left unmatched. The CDR3 spans 14 residues. The CDR3 protein is CASSIAGGSTEAFF. CDR3 coding DNA: TGCGCCAGCAGCATCGCAGGGGGTAGCACTGAAGCTTTCTTT.

The V gene is TRBV2, the J gene TRBJ2-3, with a weak D call TRBD2 (6 bases). Germline CDR1 reads SNHLY; CDR2 reads FYNNEI. The ends were cut back, 3 bases at V and 10 bases at J, with 8 bases in the middle. This CDR3 region has 11 residues. The CDR3: CASSETGAQYF. The CDR3 nucleotides read TGTGCCAGCAGTGAGACGGGAGCGCAGTATTTT. Full variable domain (remainder filled in from reference TRBV2 and TRBJ2-3): EPEVTQTPSHQVTQMGQEVILRCVPISNHLYFYWYRQILGQKVEFLVSFYNNEISEKSEIFDDQFSVERPDGSNFTLKIRSTKLEDSAMYFCASSETGAQYFGPGTRLTVL.

The V call is TRBV6-5, the J call TRBJ1-6; D unclear. There are 16 residues in the CDR3. V was cut by 2 bases and J by 0 bases, with 8 bases left in between. CDR1 and CDR2 from the germline V gene are MNHEY and SVGAGI. CDR3 protein: CASSYALSSYNSPLHF. The CDR3 DNA follows: TGTGCCAGCAGTTACGCGTTAAGCTCCTATAATTCACCCCTCCACTTT.

This clone has more than one count but fewer than ten. The V and J genes are TRBV29-1 and TRBJ1-1; 7 nucleotides line up with TRBD1. The V and J ends lost 2 bases and 4 bases, in that order; junction bases with no gene match: 1. The CDR3 is 12 residues long. The germline V gene encodes CDR1 SQVTM and CDR2 ANQGSEA. The CDR3 here is CSVEQGGTEAFF. CDR3 DNA sequence: TGCAGCGTTGAACAGGGGGGCACTGAAGCTTTCTTT.

V gene TRBV28 combines with J gene TRBJ2-4, with a possible D match to TRBD1 (6 bases). The CDR3 spans 21 residues. Trimming took off 4 bases at V and 0 bases at J, with 28 bases between the two ends. Germline V gene sequence: CDR1 MDHEN, CDR2 SYDVKM. The chain's CDR3 is CASSSGDHNFLASPAKNIQYF. The CDR3 DNA follows: TGTGCCAGCAGTTCAGGGGATCATAACTTTCTAGCCTCTCCAGCCAAAAACATTCAGTACTTC.